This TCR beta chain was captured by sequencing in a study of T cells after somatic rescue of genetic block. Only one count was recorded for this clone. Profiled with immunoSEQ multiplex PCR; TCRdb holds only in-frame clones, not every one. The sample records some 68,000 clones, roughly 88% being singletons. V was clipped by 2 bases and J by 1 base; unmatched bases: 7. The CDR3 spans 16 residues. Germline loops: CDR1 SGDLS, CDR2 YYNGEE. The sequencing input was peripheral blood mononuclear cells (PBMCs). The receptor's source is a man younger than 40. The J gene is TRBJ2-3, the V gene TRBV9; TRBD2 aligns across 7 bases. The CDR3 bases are TGTGCCAGCAGCGTGACCAGCGGGGACCGCACAGATACGCAGTATTTT. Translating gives CASSVTSGDRTDTQYF. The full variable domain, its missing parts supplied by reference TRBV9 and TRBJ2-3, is DSGVTQTPKHLITATGQRVTLRCSPRSGDLSVYWYQQSLDQGLQFLIQYYNGEERAKGNILERFSAQQFPDLHSELNLSSLELGDSALYFCASSVTSGDRTDTQYFGPGTRLTVL.